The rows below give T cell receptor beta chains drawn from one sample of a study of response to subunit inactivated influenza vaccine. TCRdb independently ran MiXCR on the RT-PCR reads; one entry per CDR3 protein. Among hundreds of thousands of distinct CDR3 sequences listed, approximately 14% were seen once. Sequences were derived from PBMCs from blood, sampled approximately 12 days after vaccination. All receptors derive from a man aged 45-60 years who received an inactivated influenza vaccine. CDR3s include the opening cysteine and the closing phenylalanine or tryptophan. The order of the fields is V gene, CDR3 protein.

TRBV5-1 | CASSLTSGNQETQYF
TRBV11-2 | CASSLAWRAGTDTQYF
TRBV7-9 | CASSSPGGRNYGYTF
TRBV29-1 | CSGAYSNTGELFF
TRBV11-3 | CASSSGGAGVYNEQFF
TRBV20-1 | CSGYVGTGELFF
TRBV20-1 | CSARDPPEYSYNEQFF
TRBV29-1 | CSVDFGKNTEAFF
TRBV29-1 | CSVVRNEQFF
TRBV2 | CASTQGTANEKLFF
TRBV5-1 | CASSSGGAVEQFF
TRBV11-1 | CASSLEEGFASVAPGELFF
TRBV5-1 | CASSLGIQVINEQFF
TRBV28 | CASTTRGGAGDTQYF
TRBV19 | CASSIDVTGVYNEQFF
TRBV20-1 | CSASGLAGGDEQFF
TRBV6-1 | CASRDSQGSGLRQFF
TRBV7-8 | CASSLSTPSEQFF
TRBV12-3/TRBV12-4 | CASSQWRTENIQYF
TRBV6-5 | CASSYSTGWSSYNEQFF
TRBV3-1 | CASSQERNRNSPLHF
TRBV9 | CASSVDEGLIPQHF
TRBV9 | CASSVDAARRRGLAGVLAYNEQFF
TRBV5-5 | CASSLVPYSYNEQFF
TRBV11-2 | CASSSLHYEQYF
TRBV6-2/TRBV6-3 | CASSQRQGLGTDTQYF
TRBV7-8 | CASSDNRGTQAFF
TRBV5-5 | CASSLTNTLYGYTF
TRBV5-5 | CASSGQGAMGGYTF
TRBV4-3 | CASSQDWRATRTDTQYF
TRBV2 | CASSELNVRAVQETQYF
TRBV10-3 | CAISGGWGLVSTEQFF
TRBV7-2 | CASSLVGGGNSPLHF
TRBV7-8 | CASSLVTGTGNTIYF
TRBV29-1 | CSVARGPGEAFF
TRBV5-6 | CASSFYGGYEQYF
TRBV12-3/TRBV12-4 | CASLRGQAAILNTEAFF
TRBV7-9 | CASSKSSTGYEQYF
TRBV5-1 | CASSSRTGSTDTQYF
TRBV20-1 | CSAGGTSTSTDTQYF
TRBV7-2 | CASSPRSSTDTQYF
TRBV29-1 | CSVEGAGAYEQYF
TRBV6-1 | CASSQGQLNYGYTF
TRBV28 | CASSPQGTGYNEQFF
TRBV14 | CASSNPRDTSPREQYF
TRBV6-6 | CASSYLQGELFF
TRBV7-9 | CASSFLLGKGQETQYF
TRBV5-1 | CASSLGQGPRTDTQYF
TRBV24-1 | CATSDAGTSGREQFF
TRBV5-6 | CASSLIAISYEQYF
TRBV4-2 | CASSQADSADTQYF
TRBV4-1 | CASSQRQGRPVDF
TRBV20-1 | CSANPLGHPTGELFF
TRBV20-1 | CSATSGRATDTQYF
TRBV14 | CASSLKWNEQFF